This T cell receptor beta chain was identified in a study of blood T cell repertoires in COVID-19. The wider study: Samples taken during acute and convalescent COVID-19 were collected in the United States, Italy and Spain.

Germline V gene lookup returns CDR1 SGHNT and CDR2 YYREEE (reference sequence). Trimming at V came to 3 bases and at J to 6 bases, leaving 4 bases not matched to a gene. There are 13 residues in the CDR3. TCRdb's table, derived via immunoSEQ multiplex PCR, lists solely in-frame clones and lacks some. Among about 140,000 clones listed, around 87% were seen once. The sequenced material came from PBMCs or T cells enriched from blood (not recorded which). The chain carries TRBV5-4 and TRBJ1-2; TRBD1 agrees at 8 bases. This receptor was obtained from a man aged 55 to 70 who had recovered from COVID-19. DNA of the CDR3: TGTGCCAGCAGCTCAACAGGGGGACATGGCTACACCTTC. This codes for CASSSTGGHGYTF.